This TCR beta chain appears in the sequencing data of a study of blood T cell repertoires in COVID-19. Produced via immunoSEQ multiplex PCR; TCRdb's table is partial and in-frame only. This table holds 120,000 or so clones, 82% found once. CDR1 and CDR2 from the germline V gene are WNHNN and SYGVQD (reference sequence). V lost 5 bases to trimming and J lost 4 bases, with 17 bases between them. The CDR3 covers 15 residues. The rearrangement links TRBV10-1 to TRBJ1-1, with D possibly being TRBD1 (6 bases). This clonotype was sampled from a woman in her 70s with acute or convalescent COVID-19. What was sequenced was peripheral blood. Here the CDR3 DNA reads TGCGCCAGCAGTCTCTCAGGGGATCGATCCACTGAAGCTTTCTTT. The encoded protein is CASSLSGDRSTEAFF.